These 30 T cell receptor beta chains were all obtained from the same sample, sequenced in a study of blood T cell repertoires in COVID-19. Assay: immunoSEQ multiplex PCR; the TCRdb copy retains only in-frame clones and omits some. The sample records approximately 150,000 clones, 75% to 90% being singletons. Sequenced sample: peripheral blood. Receptor source: a man between 18 and 35 years old with COVID-19, enrolled during active disease.

This clone occurred once. The junction departs from the called germline gene at one end, perhaps through a read error. J is TRBJ1-4 and V is TRBV11-2; unclear D gene. The germline CDR1 and CDR2 sequences are SGHAT and FQNNGV. The CDR3 has 14 amino acids. For the CDR3, the DNA is TGTGCCAGCAGCTTATCGGGGTCCGGTGGAAAACTGCTTTTT. It encodes CASSLSGSGGKLLF.

V usage is TRBV3-1 (or the pseudogene TRBV3-2) and J usage is TRBJ2-2; weak D call: TRBD2 (6 bases). CDR1 is LGHDT, CDR2 YNNKEL, per germline (reference sequence). CDR3 length equals 15 residues. V was clipped by 5 bases and J by 9 bases, with 19 bases between them. CDR3 DNA sequence: TGTGCCAGCAGCAGCTCCGTCGGGGGTCTTCGGGAGCTGTTTTTT. Its translation: CASSSSVGGLRELFF.

V usage is TRBV19 and J usage is TRBJ2-1, with D possibly matching TRBD2 (6 bases). Per the germline V gene, CDR1 is LNHDA and CDR2 is SQIVND (reference sequence). V was clipped by 3 bases and J by 7 bases, with 13 bases between them. The CDR3 is made up of 14 amino acids. The DNA of the CDR3 is TGTGCCAGTAGTATTGGCGGGGCGGGGAATGAGCAGTTCTTC. It codes for CASSIGGAGNEQFF.

V is TRBV7-9 and J is TRBJ1-2; unclear D gene. The germline V gene encodes CDR1 SEHNR and CDR2 FQNEAQ (reference sequence). The CDR3 is 12 amino acids. Trimming cost V 3 bases and J 5 bases, with 7 bases left between them. The CDR3 sequence: CASSLDLYGYTF. CDR3 sequence (DNA): TGTGCCAGCAGCTTGGACTTGTATGGCTACACCTTC.

CDR3 residues: CASSFQGVNTEAFF. CDR3 in DNA: TGTGCCAGCAGTTTTCAGGGGGTGAACACTGAAGCTTTCTTT. The chain has TRBV27 and TRBJ1-1, with 7 bases matching TRBD1. Germline assignment: CDR1 MNHEY and CDR2 SMNVEV (reference sequence). The ends lost 3 bases at V and 0 bases at J; junction bases unmatched: 1. The CDR3 sequence is 14 residues long.

The chain couples TRBV7-9 to TRBJ2-1; 9 positions agree with TRBD1. V lost 5 bases to trimming and J lost 6 bases; unmatched junction nucleotides: 8. The germline CDR1 and CDR2 sequences are SEHNR and FQNEAQ (reference sequence). The CDR3 runs 15 residues. CDR3 loop: CASSVRDRVGNEQFF. The CDR3 nucleotides are TGTGCCAGCAGCGTCCGGGACAGGGTGGGCAATGAGCAGTTCTTC.

The chain carries TRBV29-1 and TRBJ2-7, with 8 bases matching TRBD1. With 0 bases clipped from V and 1 base from J, the junction kept 8 bases outside the gene matches. The germline V gene encodes CDR1 SQVTM and CDR2 ANQGSEA. The CDR3 loop spans 16 amino acids. CDR3 in DNA: TGCAGCGTTGAAGATATTCAGGACAGGGCGTCCTACGAGCAGTACTTC. Amino acid sequence: CSVEDIQDRASYEQYF.

This clone was detected once. The J gene is TRBJ1-1, the V gene TRBV4-1; a possible D gene is TRBD1 (6 bases). Germline loops: CDR1 MGHRA, CDR2 YSYEKL. Trimming left V 4 bases short and J 4 bases short, with 22 bases between. This CDR3 is 17 amino acids long. CDR3 sequence reads: CASSPPVAGVVGTEAFF. Written as DNA, the CDR3 is TGCGCCAGCAGCCCCCCAGTGGCAGGGGTTGTGGGCACTGAAGCTTTCTTT.

V and J are TRBV25-1 and TRBJ2-7; 8 positions agree with TRBD1. Trimming at V came to 0 bases and at J to 6 bases, leaving 13 bases not matched to a gene. The CDR3 loop spans 17 amino acids. From germline, CDR1 is MGHDK and CDR2 SYGVNS. CDR3 in DNA: TGTGCCAGCAGTGAATATATGAGAGACAGGGGTAGTTCCGAGCAGTACTTC. Protein product: CASSEYMRDRGSSEQYF.

Of note for this clone: At one of its ends the junction is not consistent with the germline gene, which may arise from a read error. The chain recombines TRBV7-7 with TRBJ2-5; no firm D call. Germline assignment: CDR1 SSHAT and CDR2 FNYEAQ (reference sequence). The CDR3 contains 13 residues. CDR3 DNA sequence: TGTGCTAGCAGCTTAGGGCCCCAAGAGACCCAGTACTTC. Its translation: CASSLGPQETQYF.

This rearrangement joins TRBV13 to TRBJ1-2, with D maybe TRBD1 (5 bases). With 2 bases removed from V and 8 bases from J, the gap between germline ends came to 24 bases. CDR3 length: 17 amino acids. Germline V CDR1 and CDR2: PRHDT, FYEKMQ (reference sequence). The CDR3 nucleotides read TGTGCCAGCAGCTTATATCATGTGGAGGGACTTAGGGCCGGCTACACCTTC. It translates to CASSLYHVEGLRAGYTF. The variable domain in full, completed from reference TRBV13 and TRBJ1-2, reads AAGVIQSPRHLIKEKRETATLKCYPIPRHDTVYWYQQGPGQDPQFLISFYEKMQSDKGSIPDRFSAQQFSDYHSELNMSSLELGDSALYFCASSLYHVEGLRAGYTFGSGTRLTVV.

The chain joins TRBV11-1 to TRBJ2-7; TRBD2 might be the D (6 bases). Germline V gene sequence: CDR1 SGHAT, CDR2 FQDESV (reference sequence). The ends were cut back, 8 bases at V and 6 bases at J, with 17 bases in the middle. There are 13 residues in the CDR3. DNA for the CDR3: TGTGCCAGCCCAGGAGGCGGGACCACCGAGCAGTACTTC. Its protein is CASPGGGTTEQYF. Looking up the rest from reference TRBV11-1 and TRBJ2-7 gives the full variable domain: EAEVAQSPRYKITEKSQAVAFWCDPISGHATLYWYRQILGQGPELLVQFQDESVVDDSQLPKDRFSAERLKGVDSTLKIQPAELGDSAMYLCASPGGGTTEQYFGPGTRLTVT.

The V and J genes are TRBV19 and TRBJ1-2; D not certain. The CDR3 runs 14 residues. V dropped 5 bases and J dropped 3 bases, with 13 bases sitting between them. Germline CDR1 and CDR2: LNHDA and SQIVND (reference sequence). As DNA, the CDR3 is TGTGCCAGTAGTCCGCAGGTTCTTTACTATGGCTACACCTTC. It translates to CASSPQVLYYGYTF.

This clone was found a few times. The rearrangement links TRBV5-4 to TRBJ2-7; TRBD1 matches at 7 bases. Germline V gene sequence: CDR1 SGHNT, CDR2 YYREEE (reference sequence). Trimming cost V 3 bases and J 1 base; bases outside gene matches: 7. CDR3 length equals 15 residues. The CDR3 region has the DNA TGTGCCAGCAGCTCCGGGACAGTCCCTTCCTACGAGCAGTACTTC. Residues: CASSSGTVPSYEQYF.

The J gene is TRBJ2-3, the V gene TRBV15; D is possibly TRBD1 (5 bases). V lost 0 bases to trimming and J lost 3 bases, with 13 bases between them. This CDR3 is 16 amino acids long. Germline CDR1 LNHNV, CDR2 YYDKDF (reference sequence). In DNA form, the CDR3 reads TGTGCCACCAGCAGAGAGGCCAGGGCAAATACAGATACGCAGTATTTT. Its translation is CATSREARANTDTQYF.

The chain has TRBV28 and TRBJ1-1; D is unresolved. The V and J ends lost 1 base and 4 bases respectively, with 4 bases between them. Germline V CDR1 and CDR2: MDHEN, SYDVKM. The CDR3 has 12 residues. The CDR3 protein is CASSLSLTEAFF. DNA of the CDR3: TGTGCCAGCAGTTTATCCCTCACTGAAGCTTTCTTT. Filled out from reference TRBV28 and TRBJ1-1, the complete variable domain reads DVKVTQSSRYLVKRTGEKVFLECVQDMDHENMFWYRQDPGLGLRLIYFSYDVKMKEKGDIPEGYSVSREKKERFSLILESASTNQTSMYLCASSLSLTEAFFGQGTRLTVV.

This clone was seen only once. V gene TRBV5-4 combines with J gene TRBJ2-7, with 13 bases matching TRBD2. Losses at the gene ends were 3 bases for V and 3 bases for J; bases not matched to a gene: 3. There are 15 residues in the CDR3. Looked up from germline, CDR1 is SGHNT and CDR2 is YYREEE (reference sequence). CDR3 loop: CASSSRTSGSYEQYF. The DNA for the CDR3 is TGTGCCAGCAGCTCGCGGACTAGCGGGAGCTACGAGCAGTACTTC.

This rearrangement joins TRBV9 to TRBJ2-1; 8 bases map to TRBD2. Trimming took 0 bases from V and 12 from J; bases not matched to a gene: 5. The germline CDR1 and CDR2 sequences are SGDLS and YYNGEE. This CDR3 has 13 residues. CDR3 region: CASSVVTGGPQFF. The DNA of the CDR3 is TGTGCCAGCAGCGTAGTCACGGGAGGGCCGCAGTTCTTC.

The V and J genes are TRBV6-2 or TRBV6-3 and TRBJ2-1; TRBD1 agrees at 8 bases. This CDR3 has 15 residues. The J segment lost 10 bases and the V segment lost 4 bases, leaving 12 bases of the junction unmatched. CDR1 MNHEY and CDR2 SVGEGT come from the germline V gene. The CDR3 loop is CASSSWTGQLTEQFF. CDR3 sequence (DNA): TGTGCCAGCAGTTCGTGGACAGGGCAGTTAACGGAGCAGTTCTTC.

V usage is TRBV28 and J usage is TRBJ2-7; TRBD2 might be the D (6 bases). Germline V gives CDR1 MDHEN, CDR2 SYDVKM. The germline V and J ends were trimmed by 3 bases and 4 bases, with 25 bases remaining between them. This CDR3 region has 18 residues. The DNA for the CDR3 is TGTGCCAGCAGTTTTACGGCGCGGGATGGTTTCTTGGGATACGAGCAGTACTTC. Translation gives CASSFTARDGFLGYEQYF.

This chain links TRBV7-8 with TRBJ2-7; 12 bases agree with TRBD1. CDR1 and CDR2 (germline): SGHVS, FQNEAQ. The CDR3 is 15 residues long. Losses at the gene ends were 5 bases for V and 5 bases for J; bases not matched to a gene: 7. The CDR3 spells CASSHPGQGAHEQYF. CDR3 DNA sequence: TGTGCCAGCAGCCATCCGGGACAGGGGGCGCACGAGCAGTACTTC.

V usage is TRBV10-2 and J usage is TRBJ2-3, with D maybe TRBD2 (6 bases). This CDR3 spans 14 amino acids. The germline V gene encodes CDR1 WSHSY and CDR2 SAAADI. Trimming stripped 4 bases from V and 0 bases from J, with 8 bases between. The CDR3 sequence: CASSVGTSTDTQYF. CDR3 DNA: TGCGCCAGCAGTGTAGGGACTAGCACAGATACGCAGTATTTT.

The chain links TRBV7-6 to TRBJ2-2; 9 bases fit TRBD1. The CDR3 has 15 amino acids. CDR1 SGHVS and CDR2 FNYEAQ come from the germline V gene. With 6 bases clipped from V and 5 bases from J, the junction kept 7 bases outside the gene matches. The chain's CDR3 is CASSQTTGGTGELFF. The CDR3 DNA sequence: TGTGCCAGCAGTCAAACGACAGGGGGAACCGGGGAGCTGTTTTTT.

This clone was recorded only once. The junction departs from the called germline gene at one end, perhaps through a read error. The rearrangement joins TRBV3-1 (or the pseudogene TRBV3-2) to TRBJ1-4; weak D call: TRBD1 (5 bases). The germline gives CDR1 LGHDT, CDR2 YNNKEL (reference sequence). The CDR3 has 13 amino acids. DNA of the CDR3: TGTGCCAGCAGCCAAGGGGGCAGCGAAAAACTGCTTTTT. Protein sequence: CASSQGGSEKLLF.

The rearrangement joins TRBV7-2 to TRBJ1-2, with TRBD1 as a possible D gene (5 bases). The V end was cut by 1 base, the J end by 4 bases, with 16 bases between. CDR1 is SGHTA, CDR2 FQGNSA, per germline. This CDR3 has 16 amino acids. In nucleotides, the CDR3 is TGTGCCAGCAGCTTAGGGACAACAGCTCTCTTCTATGGCTACACCTTC. Translating it yields CASSLGTTALFYGYTF.

The chain links TRBV24-1 to TRBJ2-1; TRBD2 might be the D (5 bases). This CDR3 comprises 14 residues. Trimming pared 0 bases from V and 7 bases from J, leaving 9 bases between. CDR1 KGHDR and CDR2 SFDVKD come from the germline V gene. The CDR3 bases are TGTGCCACCAGTGATTTGACTAGTAGGAATGAGCAGTTCTTC. Its translation: CATSDLTSRNEQFF.

CDR3 sequence (DNA): TGTGCCAGCAGCTTAGGGGGCGCGGGGTACGAGCAGTACTTC. Translated, it gives CASSLGGAGYEQYF. V and J are TRBV13 and TRBJ2-7; D is possibly TRBD2 (6 bases). V was pared by 0 bases and J by 4 bases, with 10 bases between. The germline gives CDR1 PRHDT, CDR2 FYEKMQ (reference sequence). This CDR3 has 14 residues.

V gene TRBV28 combines with J gene TRBJ2-5; 11 positions agree with TRBD1. This CDR3 is built from 16 residues. The germline V gene encodes CDR1 MDHEN and CDR2 SYDVKM. V gave up 5 bases and J gave up 4 bases; unmatched junction bases: 9. The CDR3 DNA sequence: TGTGCCAGCAGTCCCCTGGACAGGGGGCGCGGAGAGACCCAGTACTTC. Protein product: CASSPLDRGRGETQYF.

This chain uses TRBV5-1 with TRBJ1-1, with 7 bases matching TRBD1. The CDR3 totals 16 residues. CDR1 SGHRS and CDR2 YFSETQ come from the germline V gene. After removal of 1 base from V and 1 base from J, the junction contained 7 bases not matched to a gene. This CDR3 reads CASSLRQGGSNTEAFF. CDR3 DNA: TGCGCCAGCAGCTTGAGACAGGGAGGTTCGAACACTGAAGCTTTCTTT.

The V and J genes are TRBV20-1 and TRBJ2-1; D remains ambiguous. Trimming shortened V by 5 bases and J by 12 bases, and 11 bases separated the two germline ends. Per germline, CDR1 DFQATT and CDR2 SNEGSKA (reference sequence). The length of the CDR3 is 10 residues. The CDR3: CSASWPPQFF. The CDR3 DNA is TGCAGTGCTTCATGGCCCCCGCAGTTCTTC.